These 28 T cell receptor beta chains were sequenced from one sample in a study of T cell responses to AZD1222 COVID-19 vaccine. The protocol was immunoSEQ multiplex PCR, while the TCRdb copy is restricted to in-frame clones and leaves out a portion. The table includes 100,000 to 140,000 clones, 80% to 90% detected once. The sample was peripheral blood, taken on day 0 of AZD1222 vaccination. These receptors all come from an adult in good health.

The CDR3 DNA sequence: TGTGCCAGCAGTAAGGGACATTCCACGAACACCATATATTTT. Translation: CASSKGHSTNTIYF. The genes are TRBV11-2 and TRBJ1-3; TRBD1 might be the D (6 bases). The CDR3 has 14 residues. V lost 6 bases to trimming and J lost 7 bases, with 16 bases between them. Germline V gene data show CDR1 as SGHAT and CDR2 as FQNNGV.

This chain links TRBV7-8 with TRBJ1-5, with D unresolved. The ends were cut back, 0 bases at V and 0 bases at J, with 6 bases in the middle. From germline, CDR1 is SGHVS and CDR2 FQNEAQ. This CDR3 is 15 amino acids long. CDR3: CASSLAEYSNQPQHF. The CDR3 DNA follows: TGTGCCAGCAGCTTAGCGGAGTATAGCAATCAGCCCCAGCATTTT.

The chain uses TRBV4-1 and TRBJ2-2; 7 bases line up with TRBD1. CDR3 length: 16 residues. Germline trimming cut 0 bases from V and 5 bases from J; bases unmatched to any gene: 6. Germline V CDR1 and CDR2: MGHRA, YSYEKL. The chain's CDR3 is CASSQDTAGGTGELFF. As DNA, the CDR3 is TGCGCCAGCAGCCAAGATACGGCAGGGGGAACCGGGGAGCTGTTTTTT.

The chain combines TRBV6-5 with TRBJ2-3; TRBD1 matches 7 bases. This CDR3 region has 15 residues. Germline V gene data show CDR1 as MNHEY and CDR2 as SVGAGI. Losses at the gene ends were 3 bases for V and 3 bases for J; bases not matched to a gene: 6. The CDR3 protein is CASSYDREGTDTQYF. In nucleotides, the CDR3 is TGTGCCAGCAGTTATGACAGGGAAGGGACAGATACGCAGTATTTT.

The chain links TRBV7-2 to TRBJ2-2, with 8 bases that match TRBD1. This CDR3 region has 16 residues. The germline V gene encodes CDR1 SGHTA and CDR2 FQGNSA. J gave up 2 bases and V 4 bases, and 6 bases lay outside the gene matches. As DNA, the CDR3 is TGTGCCAGCAGCTCGGGACAGGACTTAAACACCGGGGAGCTGTTTTTT. Residues: CASSSGQDLNTGELFF. The variable domain in full, with the rest retrieved from reference TRBV7-2 and TRBJ2-2, is GAGVSQSPSNKVTEKGKDVELRCDPISGHTALYWYRQSLGQGLEFLIYFQGNSAPDKSGLPSDRFSAERTGGSVSTLTIQRTQQEDSAVYLCASSSGQDLNTGELFFGEGSRLTVL.

The genes are TRBV2 and TRBJ1-4; 7 nucleotides agree with TRBD1. The CDR3 length is 12 residues. V shed 5 bases, J shed 7 bases, and the junction held 1 base outside the gene matches. The germline V gene encodes CDR1 SNHLY and CDR2 FYNNEI. CDR3 loop: CASSWDSEKLFF. CDR3 sequence (DNA): TGTGCCAGCAGTTGGGACAGTGAAAAACTGTTTTTT.

The chain uses TRBV11-3 and TRBJ1-3, with 10 bases lining up with TRBD1. V shed 5 bases, J shed 3 bases, and the junction held 7 bases outside the gene matches. The CDR3 is 16 residues long. Germline values: CDR1 SGHNT, CDR2 YENEEA. The CDR3 loop reads CASSLRGQGGGNTIYF. In nucleotides, the CDR3 is TGTGCCAGCAGCCTCCGCGGACAGGGGGGTGGAAACACCATATATTTT.

The genes are TRBV4-2 and TRBJ2-1; no definite D call. V was shortened by 5 bases and J by 5 bases, with 13 bases between the two germline ends. This CDR3 has 14 amino acids. The germline CDR1 and CDR2 sequences are LGHNA and YNFKEQ. The CDR3 loop is CASSDKVSNNEQFF. The CDR3 nucleotides are TGTGCCAGCAGCGACAAGGTCTCGAACAATGAGCAGTTCTTC.

This clone showed up just once. The chain recombines TRBV2 with TRBJ2-7; D ambiguous. Trimming shortened V by 7 bases and J by 0 bases, and 13 bases separated the two germline ends. Germline V gives CDR1 SNHLY, CDR2 FYNNEI. CDR3 length: 14 amino acids. The CDR3 sequence is CASKAAVSSYEQYF. The CDR3 DNA reads TGTGCCAGCAAGGCGGCAGTAAGCTCCTACGAGCAGTACTTC.

The V and J genes are TRBV28 and TRBJ2-1; 11 positions agree with TRBD2. Germline lookup yields CDR1 MDHEN and CDR2 SYDVKM. This CDR3 spans 13 amino acids. J lost 9 bases, V lost 8 bases, and 6 bases had no gene match. DNA of the CDR3: TGTGCCAGCGCCACTAGCGGGAGAGGTGAGCAGTTCTTC. Translating gives CASATSGRGEQFF.

This chain uses TRBV7-2 with TRBJ2-2; D remains ambiguous. The CDR3 loop spans 14 amino acids. V was clipped by 0 bases and J by 6 bases, with 8 bases between them. The germline V gene has CDR1 SGHTA and CDR2 FQGNSA. The CDR3 spells CASSLALHSGELFF. The CDR3 nucleotides read TGTGCCAGCAGCTTAGCGCTGCATTCCGGGGAGCTGTTTTTT.

This sequence joins TRBV6-5 and TRBJ2-3; the D gene could be TRBD1 or TRBD2 (5 bases each). Germline CDR1 and CDR2: MNHEY and SVGAGI. Trimming removed 6 bases from V and 12 bases from J, with 13 bases in between. This CDR3 is 11 amino acids long. CDR3 sequence: CASSLGTFQYF. In DNA form, the CDR3 reads TGTGCCAGCAGCCTAGGGACCTTTCAGTATTTT.

This chain connects TRBV29-1 to TRBJ2-7; 10 bases fit TRBD1. The germline CDR1 and CDR2 sequences are SQVTM and ANQGSEA. Unmatched junction bases numbered 6, after V lost 4 bases and J lost 3 bases. This CDR3 has 14 residues. The CDR3 nucleotides are TGCAGCGTTGCCGGACAGGGGGTGGGCTACGAGCAGTACTTC. This translates into CSVAGQGVGYEQYF.

V is TRBV4-1 and J is TRBJ2-2; D remains ambiguous. CDR3 length: 13 residues. V lost 3 bases, J lost 7 bases, and 9 bases lay in between. Germline-derived CDR1 and CDR2 are MGHRA and YSYEKL. The CDR3 loop reads CASSQYSHGELFF. CDR3 nucleotides: TGCGCCAGCAGCCAGTACAGTCACGGGGAGCTGTTTTTT.

A single count supports this clone. The rearrangement joins TRBV4-2 to TRBJ2-5, with TRBD1 matching over 10 bases. V shed 3 bases, J shed 1 base, and the junction held 5 bases outside the gene matches. The V gene's germline CDR1 is LGHNA and CDR2 YNFKEQ. This CDR3 region has 16 residues. This chain's CDR3 is CASSQLDRGGQETQYF. CDR3 bases: TGTGCCAGCAGCCAGTTGGACAGGGGGGGCCAAGAGACCCAGTACTTC.

This chain connects TRBV5-1 to TRBJ2-7; 10 nucleotides align to TRBD2. This CDR3 contains 17 residues. V dropped 1 base and J dropped 2; count of bases not matched to a gene: 9. Germline CDR1 SGHRS, CDR2 YFSETQ. The chain's CDR3 is CASSLFLTSGTAYEQYF. The CDR3 DNA sequence: TGCGCCAGCAGCTTGTTCCTTACTAGCGGGACTGCCTACGAGCAGTACTTC. Combining the CDR3 with reference TRBV5-1 and TRBJ2-7 gives the whole variable domain KAGVTQTPRYLIKTRGQQVTLSCSPISGHRSVSWYQQTPGQGLQFLFEYFSETQRNKGNFPGRFSGRQFSNSRSEMNVSTLELGDSALYLCASSLFLTSGTAYEQYFGPGTRLTVT.

CDR3 sequence (DNA): TGTGCCACCGAGGGGCGGGAGAGGAGCACAGATACGCAGTATTTT. Translated: CATEGRERSTDTQYF. The gene calls are TRBV28 and TRBJ2-3; 7 positions match TRBD2. J gave up 0 bases and V 10 bases, and 10 bases lay outside the gene matches. Germline values: CDR1 MDHEN, CDR2 SYDVKM. The CDR3 has 15 residues.

In nucleotides, the CDR3 is TGTGCCAGCAGCCAAGGGTCTACAGCCGCTAGCTATGGCTACACCTTC. Translated: CASSQGSTAASYGYTF. The gene calls are TRBV4-2 and TRBJ1-2; D not certain. The CDR3 sequence is 16 residues long. Germline V CDR1 and CDR2: LGHNA, YNFKEQ. The V and J ends lost 1 base and 4 bases respectively, with 16 bases between them.

The count of this clone is one. This chain uses TRBV27 with TRBJ2-7, with a weak D call TRBD2 (5 bases). This CDR3 has 17 amino acids. Germline lookup yields CDR1 MNHEY and CDR2 SMNVEV (reference sequence). Deletions cut 5 bases from V and 0 bases from J, with 20 bases between. This CDR3 is CASSRTPDSVSSYEQYF. In nucleotides, the CDR3 is TGTGCCAGCAGTCGAACCCCGGACTCCGTTAGCTCCTACGAGCAGTACTTC.

V and J are TRBV5-4 and TRBJ2-2, with 9 positions matching TRBD1. Trimming removed 1 base from V and 1 base from J; junction bases left unmatched: 2. The CDR3 length is 16 residues. The germline V gene has CDR1 SGHNT and CDR2 YYREEE (reference sequence). The CDR3 protein is CASSLPGQGNTGELFF. The CDR3 DNA is TGTGCCAGCAGCTTGCCGGGACAGGGGAACACCGGGGAGCTGTTTTTT.

V and J are TRBV19 and TRBJ2-2; TRBD2 aligns across 9 bases. The CDR3 is 15 amino acids. From germline, CDR1 is LNHDA and CDR2 SQIVND (reference sequence). Trimming took 7 bases from V and 4 from J; bases not matched to a gene: 7. The CDR3 region has the DNA TGTGCCAGTAAACTCGGACTAGCGAGCACCGGGGAGCTGTTTTTT. It translates to CASKLGLASTGELFF.

The chain couples TRBV7-3 to TRBJ2-2; weak D call: TRBD1 (6 bases). The germline V and J ends were trimmed by 4 bases and 4 bases, with 10 bases remaining between them. CDR3 length equals 14 residues. Germline-derived CDR1 and CDR2 are SGHTA and FQGTGA. The CDR3 sequence is CASSSTGATGELFF. DNA for the CDR3: TGTGCCAGCAGCTCGACAGGAGCCACCGGGGAGCTGTTTTTT. Variable domain in full (rest from reference TRBV7-3 and TRBJ2-2): GAGVSQTPSNKVTEKGKYVELRCDPISGHTALYWYRQSLGQGPEFLIYFQGTGAADDSGLPNDRFFAVRPEGSVSTLKIQRTERGDSAVYLCASSSTGATGELFFGEGSRLTVL.

The chain is built from TRBV27 and TRBJ2-1; TRBD2 matches 9 bases. Germline CDR1 MNHEY, CDR2 SMNVEV (reference sequence). This CDR3 is 17 amino acids long. J lost 8 bases, V lost 3 bases, and 14 bases had no gene match. The CDR3 bases are TGTGCCAGCAGTTTCGCCCGTCAAGGCGGGAGGGGTGATGAGCAGTTCTTC. Its translation is CASSFARQGGRGDEQFF.

The chain is built from TRBV14 and TRBJ2-6; the D call may be TRBD1 or TRBD2 (5 bases each). The V and J ends lost 9 bases and 0 bases respectively, with 12 bases between them. Germline assignment: CDR1 SGHDN and CDR2 FVKESK. The CDR3 loop spans 15 amino acids. The CDR3 DNA is TGTGCCAGTCGGGACGCGAACTCTGGGGCCAACGTCCTGACTTTC. The encoded protein is CASRDANSGANVLTF.

The chain carries TRBV29-1 and TRBJ2-1, with TRBD1 matching over 9 bases. Looked up from germline, CDR1 is SQVTM and CDR2 is ANQGSEA. This CDR3 is built from 13 residues. After removal of 6 bases from V and 7 bases from J, the junction contained 7 bases not matched to a gene. CDR3 region: CSVAGTGNNEQFF. The CDR3 DNA follows: TGCAGCGTCGCCGGGACAGGGAATAATGAGCAGTTCTTC.

V is TRBV5-1 and J is TRBJ2-7; D is possibly TRBD2 (5 bases). The CDR3 extends over 15 amino acids. V was pared by 1 base and J by 2 bases, with 13 bases between. Germline CDR1 SGHRS, CDR2 YFSETQ. The CDR3 reads CASSLSSATPYEQYF. CDR3 DNA: TGCGCCAGCAGCTTGAGTAGCGCGACCCCCTACGAGCAGTACTTC.

The chain carries TRBV30 and TRBJ2-3; D may be TRBD1 or TRBD2 (5 bases each). V was trimmed by 5 bases and J by 2 bases, leaving 11 bases between them. The CDR3 runs 13 residues. CDR1 GTSNPN and CDR2 SVGIG come from the germline V gene (reference sequence). CDR3 DNA sequence: TGTGCCTGGTCCAGGGACGTCACAGATACGCAGTATTTT. Translated, it gives CAWSRDVTDTQYF.

This chain links TRBV24-1 with TRBJ2-1; the D gene is possibly TRBD1 (5 bases). The germline gives CDR1 KGHDR, CDR2 SFDVKD. There are 14 residues in the CDR3. Trimming shortened V by 3 bases and J by 6 bases, and 11 bases separated the two germline ends. CDR3 region: CATSDPQGLNEQFF. CDR3 in DNA: TGTGCCACCAGTGATCCCCAGGGCCTCAATGAGCAGTTCTTC.